This TCR beta chain was recorded in a study of shared clonotypes between healthy human individuals. The CDR3 is 15 amino acids. The V and J ends lost 0 bases and 1 base respectively, with 9 bases between them. Looked up from germline, CDR1 is LGHNA and CDR2 is YSLEER. Generated by immunoSEQ multiplex PCR, the TCRdb table keeps only in-frame clones and is missing some. The top ten clones hold 15% to 20% of a sample with approximately 320,000 clones, about nine tenths of them seen once. The clonotype comes from a man aged 18 to 30 in good health. The genes are TRBV4-3 and TRBJ2-5; D possibly uses TRBD1 or TRBD2 (5 bases each). The specimen was memory CD8+ T cells sorted from blood. The subset here: CD45RO+ cells pooled with CCR7-negative TemRA cells. CDR3 sequence: CASSQDWGTQETQYF. The CDR3 DNA sequence: TGCGCCAGCAGCCAAGATTGGGGGACCCAAGAGACCCAGTACTTC.